The rows below give T cell receptor beta chains drawn from one sample of a study of blood T cell repertoires in COVID-19. Repertoires were generated with immunoSEQ multiplex PCR, while TCRdb's copy carries only in-frame clones and drops some. This table has around 190,000 clones, around 83% appearing once. Material for sequencing was peripheral blood. The source is a human donor in a cohort sampled during active COVID-19. Each CDR3 is given with its conserved first and last residue. Part of the rows lack a size; the others show once, few, many or a class for expanded clones.

clone_size v_call cdr3_length cdr3_aa
- TRBV2 15 CASRERDSSGQPQHF
- TRBV18 14 CASSPGGPGDTQYF
- TRBV11-3 14 CASSPSIAGNTIYF
once TRBV5-4 15 CASSLGSGRADEQFF
once TRBV2 11 CASSDPDEQYF
- TRBV9 18 CASSLALAGESGTGELFF
- TRBV7-9 15 CASSADRGRHYGYTF
- TRBV4-1 17 CASSQAQYTGGGYEQYF
- TRBV21-1 13 CASLSRGNEKLFF
- TRBV6-5 14 CASSQFMGDSPLHF
few TRBV28 14 CASRRTGENYGYTF
- TRBV5-4 12 CASSSSQGQAFF
- TRBV5-5 16 CASSSGQFSGTDTQYF
once TRBV6-5 14 CASSSDRADTEAFF
- TRBV6-1 16 CASSVRGGISGNTIYF
- TRBV5-1 13 CASSLAGKSGQFF
- TRBV5-6 16 CASSLGLAGETGELFF
- TRBV27 12 CASRKTGNEQYF
- TRBV19 14 CASSIGGEEETQYF
- TRBV3-1/TRBV3-2 18 CASSQLFGGGAKGNTIYF
- TRBV5-1 16 CASSLAFDRNTGELFF
- TRBV7-8 14 CASSSLIQSYEQYF
- TRBV18 14 CASSPQRGEETQYF
- TRBV7-9 18 CASSSNSGTSGSSYEQYF
- TRBV7-2 14 CASSYRTQGEKLFF
- TRBV10-3 12 CAASGTGTEQYF
- TRBV18 13 CASSVDSLGGYTF
- TRBV28 15 CASSELQGAKNIQYF
- TRBV28 15 CASSSPSAPFYEQYF
many TRBV5-1 18 CASSVGLGSGRSYNEQFF
- TRBV2 16 CASSSKREPLTDTQYF
- TRBV7-9 15 CASSTAQGAEGGYTF
- TRBV11-2 16 CASSTSRTGFDTEAFF
- TRBV20-1 12 CSASGRGDEQFF
- TRBV7-9 14 CASSLIEGGYGYTF
- TRBV25-1 12 CASSWRNQPQHF
- TRBV20-1 15 CSASPLQGAGTEAFF
few TRBV7-2 14 CASSWGQANYEQYF
few TRBV10-1 11 CASSDSSEAFF